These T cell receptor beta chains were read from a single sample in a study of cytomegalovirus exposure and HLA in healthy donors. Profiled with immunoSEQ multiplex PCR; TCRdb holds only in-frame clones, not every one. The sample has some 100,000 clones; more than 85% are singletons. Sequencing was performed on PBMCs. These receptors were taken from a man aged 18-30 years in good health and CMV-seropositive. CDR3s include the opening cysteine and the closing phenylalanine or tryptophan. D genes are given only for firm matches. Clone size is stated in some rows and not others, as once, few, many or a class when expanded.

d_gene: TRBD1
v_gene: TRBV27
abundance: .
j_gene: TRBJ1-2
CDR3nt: TGTGCCAGCAGTTACGGGACAGGGGGACTCTATGGCTACACCTTC
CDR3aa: CASSYGTGGLYGYTF

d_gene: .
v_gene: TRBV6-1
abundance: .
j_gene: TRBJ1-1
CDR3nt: TGTGCCAGCAGTGAATCGGGGGGGGGCACTGAAGCTTTCTTT
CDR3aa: CASSESGGGTEAFF

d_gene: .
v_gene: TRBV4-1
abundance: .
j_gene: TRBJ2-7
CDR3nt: TGCGCCAGCAGCCCCTTATTACAGAGCTCCTACGAGCAGTACTTC
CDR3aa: CASSPLLQSSYEQYF

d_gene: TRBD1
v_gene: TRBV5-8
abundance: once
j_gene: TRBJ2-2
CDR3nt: TGTGCCAGCAGATATAGACAGGGATGGGGCACCGGGGAGCTGTTTTTT
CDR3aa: CASRYRQGWGTGELFF

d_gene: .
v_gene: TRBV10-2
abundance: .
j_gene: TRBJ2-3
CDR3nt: TGCGCCAGCGGAGGCACAGATACGCAGTATTTT
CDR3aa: CASGGTDTQYF

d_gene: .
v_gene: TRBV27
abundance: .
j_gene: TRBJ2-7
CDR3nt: TGTGCCAGCAGTTTCGGACACGCTAAAACCCTCTACGAGCAGTACTTC
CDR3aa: CASSFGHAKTLYEQYF

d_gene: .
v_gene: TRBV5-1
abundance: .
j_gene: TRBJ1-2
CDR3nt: TGCGCCAGCAGCTTTGACAGTAATGGCTACACCTTC
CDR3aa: CASSFDSNGYTF

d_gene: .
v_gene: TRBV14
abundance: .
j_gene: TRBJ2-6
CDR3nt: TGTGCCAGCAGCCATGTGGGAGCTGGGGCCAACGTCCTGACTTTC
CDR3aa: CASSHVGAGANVLTF

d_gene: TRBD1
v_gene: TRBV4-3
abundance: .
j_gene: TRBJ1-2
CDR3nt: TGCGCCAGCAGCCGGGGACAGGGACATGGCTACACCTTC
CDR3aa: CASSRGQGHGYTF

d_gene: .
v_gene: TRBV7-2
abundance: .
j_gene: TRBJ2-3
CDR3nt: TGTGCCAGCAGCAGACTCAGGGCCTCCACAGATACGCAGTATTTT
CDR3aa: CASSRLRASTDTQYF

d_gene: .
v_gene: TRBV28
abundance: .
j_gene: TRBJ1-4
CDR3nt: TGTGCCAGCAGGAAACGGGGTAATGAAAAACTGTTTTTT
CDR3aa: CASRKRGNEKLFF

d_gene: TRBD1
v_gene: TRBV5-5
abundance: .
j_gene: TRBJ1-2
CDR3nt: TGTGCCAGCAGCTTGAGGTCTTGGGACAGTTCAGACACCTTC
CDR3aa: CASSLRSWDSSDTF

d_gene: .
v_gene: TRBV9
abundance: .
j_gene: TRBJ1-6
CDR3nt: TGTGCCAGCAGCGGAAAGACAGGTTATAATTCACCCCTCCACTTT
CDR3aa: CASSGKTGYNSPLHF

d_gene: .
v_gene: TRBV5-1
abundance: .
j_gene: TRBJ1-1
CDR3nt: TGCGCCAGCAGCTTGTCGGCCGGCCGAGGCACTGAAGCTTTCTTT
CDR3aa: CASSLSAGRGTEAFF

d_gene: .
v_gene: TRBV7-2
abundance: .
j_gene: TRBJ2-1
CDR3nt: TGTGCCAGCAGCTTACAGGGATCGAGCTCCTACAATGAGCAGTTCTTC
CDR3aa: CASSLQGSSSYNEQFF

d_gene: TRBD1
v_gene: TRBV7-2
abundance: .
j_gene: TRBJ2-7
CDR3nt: TGTGCCAGCAGCTTAGCGGGACAGGGATACGAGCAGTACTTC
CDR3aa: CASSLAGQGYEQYF

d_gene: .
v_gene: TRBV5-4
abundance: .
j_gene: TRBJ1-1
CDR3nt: TGTGCCAGCAGCTTATTCGGGACTGACGGCACTGAAGCTTTCTTT
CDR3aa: CASSLFGTDGTEAFF

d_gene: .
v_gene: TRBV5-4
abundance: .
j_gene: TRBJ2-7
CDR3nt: TGTGCCAGCAGCCCCCACGCGGGGCTAGAGCAGTACTTC
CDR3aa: CASSPHAGLEQYF

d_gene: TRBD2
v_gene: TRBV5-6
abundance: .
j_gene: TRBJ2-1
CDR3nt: TGTGCCAGCAGCTTGGGCCGGGAGGGGAATGAGCAGTTCTTC
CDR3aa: CASSLGREGNEQFF

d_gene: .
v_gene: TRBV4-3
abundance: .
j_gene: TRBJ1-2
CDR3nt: TGCGCCAGCAGCCAAGAAGCGGGGGCTCCCTATGGCTACACCTTC
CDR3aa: CASSQEAGAPYGYTF

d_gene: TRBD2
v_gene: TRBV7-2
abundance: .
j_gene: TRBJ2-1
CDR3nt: TGTGCCAGCAGCCGGAGACTAGCGGCAAGGAATGAGCAGTTCTTC
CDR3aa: CASSRRLAARNEQFF

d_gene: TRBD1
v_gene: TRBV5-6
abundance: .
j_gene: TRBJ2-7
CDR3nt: TGTGCCAGCAGCGTACCGGACAGGGTCTCCTACGAGCAGTACTTC
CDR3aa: CASSVPDRVSYEQYF

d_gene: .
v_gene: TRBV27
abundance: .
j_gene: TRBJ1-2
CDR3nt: TGTGCCAGCAGCCCACACGGACAGCTCTATGGCTACACCTTC
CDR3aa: CASSPHGQLYGYTF

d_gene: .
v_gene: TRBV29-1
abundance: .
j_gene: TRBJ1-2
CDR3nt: TGCAGCGGGAAAGGGGCGCACTATGGCTACACCTTC
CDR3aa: CSGKGAHYGYTF

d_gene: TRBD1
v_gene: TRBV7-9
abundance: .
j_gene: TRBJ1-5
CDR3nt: TGTGCCAGCAGCTTAGGGACAGGGCCACTCAATCAGCCCCAGCATTTT
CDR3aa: CASSLGTGPLNQPQHF

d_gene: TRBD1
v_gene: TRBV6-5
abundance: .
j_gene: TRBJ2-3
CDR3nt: TGTGCCAGCAGTTACAGGCGACAGGGCCTAGGTACGCAGTATTTT
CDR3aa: CASSYRRQGLGTQYF

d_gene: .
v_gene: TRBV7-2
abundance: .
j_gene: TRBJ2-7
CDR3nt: TGTGCCAGCAGCCATAACAGTGAATCCGCCTACGAGCAGTACTTC
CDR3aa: CASSHNSESAYEQYF

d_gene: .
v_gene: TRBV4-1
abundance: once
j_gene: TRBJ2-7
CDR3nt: TGCGCCAGCAGCCAAGTCCGGACATCTTCCTACGAGCAGTACTTC
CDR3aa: CASSQVRTSSYEQYF

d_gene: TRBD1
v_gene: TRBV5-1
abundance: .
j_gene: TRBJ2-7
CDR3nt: TGCGCCAGCAGCTTACAGGGGACCTACGAGCAGTACTTC
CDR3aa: CASSLQGTYEQYF

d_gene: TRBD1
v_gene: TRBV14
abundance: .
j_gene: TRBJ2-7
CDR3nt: TGTGCCAGCAGCCCCCAGACAGGGAGCTCCTACGAGCAGTACTTC
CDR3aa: CASSPQTGSSYEQYF

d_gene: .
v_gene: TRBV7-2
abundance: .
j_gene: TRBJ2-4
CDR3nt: TGTGCCAGCAGCTTAGGCCCGGACAGAGGAAACATTCAGTACTTC
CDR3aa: CASSLGPDRGNIQYF

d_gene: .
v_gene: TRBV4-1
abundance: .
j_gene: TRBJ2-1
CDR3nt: TGCGCCAGCAGCCAAGTTTTCCCAGGGACACAGAATGAGCAGTTCTTC
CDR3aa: CASSQVFPGTQNEQFF

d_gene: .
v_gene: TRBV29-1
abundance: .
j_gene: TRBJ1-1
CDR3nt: TGCAGCGTTGAAACTGACAAGAACACTGAAGCTTTCTTT
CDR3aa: CSVETDKNTEAFF

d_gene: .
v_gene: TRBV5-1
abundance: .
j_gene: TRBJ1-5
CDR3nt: TGCGCCAGCAGCTTGGGTGACAGTAGCAATCAGCCCCAGCATTTT
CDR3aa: CASSLGDSSNQPQHF

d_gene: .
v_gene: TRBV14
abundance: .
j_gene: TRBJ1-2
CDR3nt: TGTGCCAGCAGTCTTACAGGGTCTGGCGGCTACACCTTC
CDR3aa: CASSLTGSGGYTF

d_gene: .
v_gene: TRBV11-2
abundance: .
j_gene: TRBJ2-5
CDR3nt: TGTGCCAGCAGCTTCTTGCGACAGAGCCAAGAGACCCAGTACTTC
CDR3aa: CASSFLRQSQETQYF

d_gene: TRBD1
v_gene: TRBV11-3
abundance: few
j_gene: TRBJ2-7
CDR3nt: TGTGCCAGCAGCCAGGGACAGGACTACGAGCAGTACTTC
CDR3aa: CASSQGQDYEQYF

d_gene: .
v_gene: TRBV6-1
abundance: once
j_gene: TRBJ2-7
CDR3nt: TGTGCCAGCAGTGAAGGCCCTAGTGGCTACGAGCAGTACTTC
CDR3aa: CASSEGPSGYEQYF

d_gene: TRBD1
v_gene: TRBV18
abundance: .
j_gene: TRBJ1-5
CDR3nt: TGTGCCAGCTCACCAGGGACAGGGGTCAATCAGCCCCAGCATTTT
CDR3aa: CASSPGTGVNQPQHF

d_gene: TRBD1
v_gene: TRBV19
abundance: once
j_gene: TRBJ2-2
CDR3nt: TGTGCCAGTAGTACAGGACAGGGCACCGGGGAGCTGTTTTTT
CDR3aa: CASSTGQGTGELFF

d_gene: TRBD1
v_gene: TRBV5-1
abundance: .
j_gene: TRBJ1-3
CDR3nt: TGCGCCAGCAGCTTGGGCCCCCGGGACAGCATCTCTGGAAACACCATATATTTT
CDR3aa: CASSLGPRDSISGNTIYF

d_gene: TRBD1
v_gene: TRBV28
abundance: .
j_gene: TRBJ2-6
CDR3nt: TGTGCCAGCAGCGATGCGACAGGGGGGAAACGCTCTGGGGCCAACGTCCTGACTTTC
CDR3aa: CASSDATGGKRSGANVLTF

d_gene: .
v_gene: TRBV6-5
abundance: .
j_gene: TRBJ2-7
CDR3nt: TGTGCCAGCAGTTACAAGGGGGATACCTACGAGCAGTACTTC
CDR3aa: CASSYKGDTYEQYF

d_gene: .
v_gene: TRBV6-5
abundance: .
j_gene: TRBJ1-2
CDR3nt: TGTGCCATCAGCACGACAGAACCTTCTAACTATGGCTACACCTTC
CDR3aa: CAISTTEPSNYGYTF

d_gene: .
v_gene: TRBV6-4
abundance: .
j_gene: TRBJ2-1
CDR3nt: TGTGCCAGCAGTGGGAGTGGGGGGGCGCCCTACAATGAGCAGTTCTTC
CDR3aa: CASSGSGGAPYNEQFF

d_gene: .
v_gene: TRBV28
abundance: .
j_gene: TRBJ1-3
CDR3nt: TGTGCCAGCAGTGGCCAGGTGACACCCTTTGGAAACACCATATATTTT
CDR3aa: CASSGQVTPFGNTIYF

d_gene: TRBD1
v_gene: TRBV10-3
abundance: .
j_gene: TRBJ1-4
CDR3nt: TGTGCCATCAGCCTTTCGACAGGGCCAGGCGAAAAACTGTTTTTT
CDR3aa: CAISLSTGPGEKLFF

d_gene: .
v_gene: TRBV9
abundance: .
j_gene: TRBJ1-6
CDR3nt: TGTGCCAGCAGCGAGTTGAGGGGGTTCTCTTCACCCCTCCACTTT
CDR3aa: CASSELRGFSSPLHF

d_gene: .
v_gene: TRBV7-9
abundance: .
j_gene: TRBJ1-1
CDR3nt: TGTGCCAGCAGCTTAAGGGAGGGGGAAGCTTTCTTT
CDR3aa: CASSLREGEAFF

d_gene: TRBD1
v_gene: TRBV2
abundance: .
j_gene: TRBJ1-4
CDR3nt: TGTGCCAGCAGGCAGGGGGCGCCTACTAATGAAAAACTGTTTTTT
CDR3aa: CASRQGAPTNEKLFF

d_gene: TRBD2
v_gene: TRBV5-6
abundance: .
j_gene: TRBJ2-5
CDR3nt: TGTGCCAGCAGCCCCGGGACTAGCGGGCAAGAGACCCAGTACTTC
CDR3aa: CASSPGTSGQETQYF

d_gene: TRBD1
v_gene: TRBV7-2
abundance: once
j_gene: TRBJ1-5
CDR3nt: TGTGCCAGCAGCCCCTCCGGGACAGGGGACAATCAGCCCCAGCATTTT
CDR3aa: CASSPSGTGDNQPQHF

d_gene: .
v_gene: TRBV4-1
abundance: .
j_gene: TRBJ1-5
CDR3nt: TGCGCCAGCAGCCATTCCGCCCGAGATAATCAGCCCCAGCATTTT
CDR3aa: CASSHSARDNQPQHF

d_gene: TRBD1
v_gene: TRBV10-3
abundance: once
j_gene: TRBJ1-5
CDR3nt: TGTGCCATCAGTGAGTCCGGACAGGGTGATCAGCCCCAGCATTTT
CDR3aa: CAISESGQGDQPQHF